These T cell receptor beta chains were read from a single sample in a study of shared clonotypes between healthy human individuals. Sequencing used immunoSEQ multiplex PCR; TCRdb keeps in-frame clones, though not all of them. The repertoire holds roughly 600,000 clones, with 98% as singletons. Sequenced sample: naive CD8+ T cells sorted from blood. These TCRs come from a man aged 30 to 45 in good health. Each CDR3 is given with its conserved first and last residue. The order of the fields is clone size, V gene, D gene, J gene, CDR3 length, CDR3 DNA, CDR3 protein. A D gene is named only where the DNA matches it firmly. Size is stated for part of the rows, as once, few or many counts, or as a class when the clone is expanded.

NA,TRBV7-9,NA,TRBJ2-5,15,TGTGCCAGCAGCTTTAAGCTCGGGACCGAAGAGACCCAGTACTTC,CASSFKLGTEETQYF
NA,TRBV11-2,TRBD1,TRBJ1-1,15,TGTGCCAGCAGCTTAGGCAAACAGGGGTGGACTGAAGCTTTCTTT,CASSLGKQGWTEAFF
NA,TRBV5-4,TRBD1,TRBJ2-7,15,TGTGCCAGCAGCTTGGGGGACAGCGTTACCTACGAGCAGTACTTC,CASSLGDSVTYEQYF
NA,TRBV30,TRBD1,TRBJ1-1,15,TGTGCCTGGAGTAAAACCACGAGGGGGCGCAATGAAGCTTTCTTT,CAWSKTTRGRNEAFF
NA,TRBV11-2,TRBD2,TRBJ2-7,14,TGTGCCAGCAGCCTTAGCGGGAGTTTAGACGAGCAGTACTTC,CASSLSGSLDEQYF
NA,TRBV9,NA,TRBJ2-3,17,TGTGCCAGCAGCCCCCATATCCCTGGCGGGACTCGAGATACGCAGTATTTT,CASSPHIPGGTRDTQYF
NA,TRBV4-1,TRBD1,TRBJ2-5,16,TGCGCCAGCAGCCAAGACCGGGACAGGGCAGCAGAGACCCAGTACTTC,CASSQDRDRAAETQYF
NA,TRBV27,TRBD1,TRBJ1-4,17,TGTGCCAGCAGTTTATCCTCCTTGGAGGGGGCGGGTGGAAAACTGTTTTTT,CASSLSSLEGAGGKLFF
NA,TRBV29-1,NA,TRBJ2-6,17,TGCAGCGTTATCACCCGAAGCATACAAAGTCGGGCCAACGTCCTGACTTTC,CSVITRSIQSRANVLTF
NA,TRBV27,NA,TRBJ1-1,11,TGTGCCACCCAGTTTGGCACTGAAGCTTTCTTT,CATQFGTEAFF
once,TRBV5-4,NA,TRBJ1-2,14,TGTGCCAGCAGCGCTCAAGGGACATCCTATGGCTACACCTTC,CASSAQGTSYGYTF
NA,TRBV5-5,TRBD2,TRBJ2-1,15,TGTGCCAGCAGCTTCATAGTGTCTAGCGGGGGAGAGCAGTTCTTC,CASSFIVSSGGEQFF
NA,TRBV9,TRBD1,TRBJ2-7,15,TGTGCCAGCAGCGTAGGACAGGGCCCCTCCTACGAGCAGTACTTC,CASSVGQGPSYEQYF
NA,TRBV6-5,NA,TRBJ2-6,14,TGTGCCAGCAGCCCGATTTCTGGGGCCAACGTCCTGACTTTC,CASSPISGANVLTF
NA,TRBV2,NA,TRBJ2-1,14,TGTGCCAGCAATCACCACTCAGGGTACAATGAGCAGTTCTTC,CASNHHSGYNEQFF
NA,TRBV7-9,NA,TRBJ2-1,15,TGTGCCAGCAGCGGCTTGGGGCTTACCTACAATGAGCAGTTCTTC,CASSGLGLTYNEQFF
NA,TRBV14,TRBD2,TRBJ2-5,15,TGTGCCAGCAGCCATTGGGGACTAGCGGAAGAGACCCAGTACTTC,CASSHWGLAEETQYF
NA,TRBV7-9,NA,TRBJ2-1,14,TGTGCCAGCAGGCCACAGGGATCCTACAATGAGCAGTTCTTC,CASRPQGSYNEQFF
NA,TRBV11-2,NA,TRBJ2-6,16,TGTGCCAGCAGCTTAGATCCAGGCTCTGGGGCCAACGTCCTGACTTTC,CASSLDPGSGANVLTF
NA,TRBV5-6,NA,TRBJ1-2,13,TGTGCCAGCAGCTCAGCAGGGCCGTATGGCTACACCTTC,CASSSAGPYGYTF
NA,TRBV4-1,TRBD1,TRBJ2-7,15,TGCGCCAGCAGCCATGAGGGACAGGGAACGGACGAGCAGTACTTC,CASSHEGQGTDEQYF
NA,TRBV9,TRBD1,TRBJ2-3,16,TGTGCCAGCAGCGAAAATAGGGACAGGGGCACAGATACGCAGTATTTT,CASSENRDRGTDTQYF
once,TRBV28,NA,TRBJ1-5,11,TGTGCCAGCAGTTCGCGGGTCCCCCAGCATTTT,CASSSRVPQHF
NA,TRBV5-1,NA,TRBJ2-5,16,TGCGCCAGCAGCCTGACGAGGGGGACTGGACAAGAGACCCAGTACTTC,CASSLTRGTGQETQYF
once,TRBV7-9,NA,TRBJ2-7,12,TGTGCCAGCAGCATCGGGCCCTACGAGCAGTACTTC,CASSIGPYEQYF
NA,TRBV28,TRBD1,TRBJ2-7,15,TGTGCCAGCAGTCACAGACAGGGGGTCTCCTACGAGCAGTACTTC,CASSHRQGVSYEQYF
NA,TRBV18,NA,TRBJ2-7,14,TGTGCCAGCTCCCCAAGGGGGAGCTCCTACGAGCAGTACTTC,CASSPRGSSYEQYF
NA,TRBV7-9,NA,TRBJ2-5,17,TGTGCCAGCAGCCCGACGTCCCAACTTCTCCTGGGAGAGACCCAGTACTTC,CASSPTSQLLLGETQYF
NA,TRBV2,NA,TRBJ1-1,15,TGTGCCAGCATTCGGGTGGCAGAATCGAACACTGAAGCTTTCTTT,CASIRVAESNTEAFF
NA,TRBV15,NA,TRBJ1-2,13,TGTGCCACCCGGGCAGCTGCTACTAATGGCTACACCTTC,CATRAAATNGYTF
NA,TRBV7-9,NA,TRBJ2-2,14,TGTGCCAGCAGCGACAAAAGGGGGACCGGGGAGCTGTTTTTT,CASSDKRGTGELFF
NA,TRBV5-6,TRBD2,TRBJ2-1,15,TGTGCCAGCAGCTCACTAGCGGGAGGCCTTCGTGGGCAGTTCTTC,CASSSLAGGLRGQFF
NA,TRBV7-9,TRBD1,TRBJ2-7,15,TGTGCCAGCAGCTTAGCCGACAGGGGGCCCCACGAGCAGTACTTC,CASSLADRGPHEQYF
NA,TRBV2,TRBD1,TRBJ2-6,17,TGTGCCAGCAGGATCCAGGGGGCAGCAACTGGGGCCAACGTCCTGACTTTC,CASRIQGAATGANVLTF
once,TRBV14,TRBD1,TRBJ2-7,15,TGTGCCAGCAGCCTACGGGACAGGGTTTTCTACGAGCAGTACTTC,CASSLRDRVFYEQYF
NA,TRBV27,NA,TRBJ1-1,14,TGTGCCACCCGACCGAGATATTCGGACACTGAAGCTTTCTTT,CATRPRYSDTEAFF
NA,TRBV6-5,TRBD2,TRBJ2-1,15,TGTGCCAGCAGAAGTAGCGGGTCATTTAACAATGAGCAGTTCTTC,CASRSSGSFNNEQFF
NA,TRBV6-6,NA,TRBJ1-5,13,TGTGCCAGCAGTTCGAACAGCAATCAGCCCCAGCATTTT,CASSSNSNQPQHF
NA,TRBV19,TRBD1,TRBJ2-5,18,TGTGCCAGCCGAGACGGGACAGACAGGGGTTATATTAAAGAGACCCAGTACTTC,CASRDGTDRGYIKETQYF
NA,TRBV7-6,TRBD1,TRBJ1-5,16,TGTGCCAGCAGCCCGGGACAGGGGCCCTCCAATCAGCCCCAGCATTTT,CASSPGQGPSNQPQHF
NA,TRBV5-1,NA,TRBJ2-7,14,TGCGCCAGCAGCTTGGCGGGGGTTGGGTACGAGCAGTACTTC,CASSLAGVGYEQYF
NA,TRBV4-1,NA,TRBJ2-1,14,TGCGCCAGCAGCCAAGCAACTTCGAACAATGAGCAGTTCTTC,CASSQATSNNEQFF
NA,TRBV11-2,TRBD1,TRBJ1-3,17,TGTGCCAGCAGCCTTTCCGGGACAGTGGGCTCTGGAAACACCATATATTTT,CASSLSGTVGSGNTIYF
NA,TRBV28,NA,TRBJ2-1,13,TGTGCCAGCAGTAGGGACTCGTACAATGAGCAGTTCTTC,CASSRDSYNEQFF
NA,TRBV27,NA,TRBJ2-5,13,TGTGCCAGCAGTTTACGGGAACAAGAGACCCAGTACTTC,CASSLREQETQYF
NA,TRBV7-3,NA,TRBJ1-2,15,TGTGCCAGCAGCTTAACGGCTCAGGACTTCGGAGGCTACACCTTC,CASSLTAQDFGGYTF